The 27 T cell receptor beta chains below were found in one sample sequenced in a study of T cells of healthy individuals. TCRdb reanalysed the 5' RACE reads using MiXCR and keeps one entry per CDR3 protein. Of around 63,000 distinct CDR3 sequences in the sample, roughly 15% were seen once. These TCRs come from a human donor in good health.

This clonotype was picked up many times. CDR3 loop: CASAPSGTQYF. As DNA, the CDR3 is TGTGCCAGCGCCCCCTCTGGTACGCAGTATTTT. The chain combines TRBV12-3 or TRBV12-4 with TRBJ2-3; D gene unclear. The V end lost 8 bases, the J end lost 8 bases, and 11 bases lay between the germline ends. There are 11 residues in the CDR3.

The chain recombines TRBV5-1 with TRBJ2-7; D perhaps matches TRBD1 (6 bases). This CDR3 spans 14 amino acids. CDR1 SGHRS and CDR2 YFSETQ come from the germline V gene. Trimming removed 4 bases at V and 2 bases at J, with 13 bases between. The CDR3 is CASSPGQYTYEQYF. In nucleotides, the CDR3 is TGCGCCAGCAGCCCCGGACAGTACACCTACGAGCAGTACTTC.

This clonotype was found many times. The genes are TRBV4-1 and TRBJ2-1, with D possibly being TRBD1 or TRBD2 (7 bases each). V was clipped by 10 bases and J by 8 bases, with 18 bases between them. The germline gives CDR1 MGHRA, CDR2 YSYEKL. The CDR3 spans 13 residues. Written as DNA, the CDR3 is TGCGCCACCAAGTCACAGGGGAGGGATGAGCAGTTCTTC. Translating gives CATKSQGRDEQFF.

The chain carries TRBV7-8 and TRBJ1-1; TRBD1 might be the D (5 bases). The CDR3 is 14 amino acids. CDR1 and CDR2 from the germline V gene are SGHVS and FQNEAQ. V was cut by 8 bases and J by 1 base, with 14 bases left in between. The CDR3 sequence is CASATERGNTEAFF. DNA for the CDR3: TGTGCCAGCGCCACCGAGAGGGGGAACACTGAAGCTTTCTTT.

Many counts were recorded for this clonotype. This chain uses TRBV6-2 or TRBV6-3 with TRBJ2-2; TRBD2 matches 7 bases. Germline CDR1 MNHEY, CDR2 SVGEGT. After removal of 6 bases from V and 5 bases from J, the junction contained 6 bases not matched to a gene. This CDR3 is 14 amino acids long. Here the CDR3 DNA reads TGTGCCAGCAGGGGGGGGGATGAGACCGGGGAGCTGTTTTTT. The encoded protein is CASRGGDETGELFF.

This clonotype was recorded many times. J is TRBJ1-5 and V is TRBV12-3 or TRBV12-4, with D unclear. V lost 3 bases and J 0 bases, leaving 6 bases between the germline ends. The CDR3 consists of 14 residues. The CDR3 coding sequence is TGTGCCAGCAGTTTCGGGGATAGCAATCAGCCCCAGCATTTT. This sequence encodes CASSFGDSNQPQHF.

A note on this clonotype: One base away lies a much larger clone, so this may be a sequencing read error. The chain is built from TRBV9 and TRBJ1-6; D uncertain. The CDR3 length is 12 residues. Germline V gene sequence: CDR1 SGDLS, CDR2 YYNGEE. Written as DNA, the CDR3 is TGTGCCAGCAGCGACCACAATTCACCCCTCAACTTT. Its translation is CASSDHNSPLNF.

This chain links TRBV2 with TRBJ2-5; 11 positions agree with TRBD1. Germline CDR1 is SNHLY and CDR2 is FYNNEI. With V trimmed by 8 bases and J by 1 base, 6 bases remained unmatched. This CDR3 comprises 15 residues. In nucleotides, the CDR3 is TGTGCCAGCCTAGAAGGGACAGGGGGCCAAGAGACCCAGTACTTC. It is translated as CASLEGTGGQETQYF. The whole variable domain, remainder taken from reference TRBV2 and TRBJ2-5, is EPEVTQTPSHQVTQMGQEVILRCVPISNHLYFYWYRQILGQKVEFLVSFYNNEISEKSEIFDDQFSVERPDGSNFTLKIRSTKLEDSAMYFCASLEGTGGQETQYFGPGTRLLVL.

In its sample, this clonotype was seen a few times. This rearrangement joins TRBV11-1 to TRBJ2-1; 9 bases match TRBD1. Germline V gives CDR1 SGHAT, CDR2 FQDESV (reference sequence). V dropped 8 bases and J dropped 6; count of bases not matched to a gene: 11. The CDR3 is made up of 15 amino acids. The CDR3 sequence is CASGNLRDRANEQFF. CDR3 DNA sequence: TGTGCCAGCGGCAACCTCCGGGACAGGGCCAATGAGCAGTTCTTC.

This clonotype was observed a handful of times. The chain is built from TRBV4-2 and TRBJ1-6; D ambiguous. Germline CDR1 reads LGHNA; CDR2 reads YNFKEQ. The CDR3 covers 15 residues. The V end lost 0 bases, the J end lost 10 bases, and 13 bases lay between the germline ends. The CDR3 loop reads CASSQDPDRSSPLHF. The CDR3 nucleotides read TGTGCCAGCAGCCAAGATCCGGACCGATCCTCACCCCTCCACTTT.

This clonotype showed up many times. Here the CDR3 reads CSARDPGTGGFYNEQFF. The CDR3 DNA sequence: TGCAGTGCTAGAGATCCAGGGACCGGGGGATTCTACAATGAGCAGTTCTTC. V is TRBV20-1 and J is TRBJ2-1; D might be TRBD2 (6 bases). There are 17 residues in the CDR3. Germline CDR1 DFQATT, CDR2 SNEGSKA (reference sequence). V was trimmed by 0 bases and J by 3 bases, leaving 18 bases between them.

This clonotype has a handful of counts. The V and J genes are TRBV19 and TRBJ1-5; no clear D. V gave up 4 bases and J gave up 0 bases, with 10 bases separating them. This CDR3 comprises 15 residues. Germline assignment: CDR1 LNHDA and CDR2 SQIVND (reference sequence). The chain's CDR3 is CASSKSHLSNQPQHF. In nucleotides, the CDR3 is TGTGCCAGTAGTAAAAGCCACCTTAGCAATCAGCCCCAGCATTTT. Based on the CDR3 plus reference TRBV19 and TRBJ1-5, the full variable domain is DGGITQSPKYLFRKEGQNVTLSCEQNLNHDAMYWYRQDPGQGLRLIYYSQIVNDFQKGDIAEGYSVSREKKESFPLTVTSAQKNPTAFYLCASSKSHLSNQPQHFGDGTRLSIL.

Many counts were recorded for this clonotype. The V and J genes are TRBV6-5 and TRBJ2-7; D possibly corresponds to TRBD1 (6 bases). V lost 3 bases and J 3 bases, leaving 12 bases between the germline ends. The CDR3 loop spans 14 amino acids. The germline gives CDR1 MNHEY, CDR2 SVGAGI. CDR3 residues: CASSYSTGRYEQYF. CDR3 sequence (DNA): TGTGCCAGCAGTTATTCGACAGGCCGCTACGAGCAGTACTTC.

The rearrangement links TRBV5-1 to TRBJ2-7; no firm D call. V was pared by 4 bases and J by 5 bases, with 13 bases between. Germline V gene data show CDR1 as SGHRS and CDR2 as YFSETQ. The CDR3 runs to 13 residues. The CDR3 DNA sequence: TGCGCCAGCAGCCCCATAAACGGCAACGAGCAGTACTTC. Protein: CASSPINGNEQYF.

This clonotype was counted ten times or more. The J gene is TRBJ2-1, the V gene TRBV29-1; the match to TRBD1 covers 7 bases. The CDR3 sequence is 16 residues long. Germline CDR1 is SQVTM and CDR2 is ANQGSEA. V trimming: 6 bases; J trimming: 4 bases; junction bases outside the gene matches: 15. CDR3 DNA: TGCAGCGTCATTGACAGGGACAGAGGCCTTTACAATGAGCAGTTCTTC. Its translation is CSVIDRDRGLYNEQFF.

This clonotype showed up many times. The genes are TRBV29-1 and TRBJ2-1; TRBD2 is a possible D gene (6 bases). CDR1 SQVTM and CDR2 ANQGSEA come from the germline V gene. CDR3 length equals 13 residues. V was shortened by 4 bases and J by 6 bases, with 13 bases between the two germline ends. The CDR3 DNA reads TGCAGCGTTGTTGGGGGGTTTGGCAATGAGCAGTTCTTC. Its protein product is CSVVGGFGNEQFF.

Ten or more counts support this clonotype. The CDR3 DNA is TGTGCCAGCAGTGGTGGGAATTCACCCCTCCACTTT. The encoded protein is CASSGGNSPLHF. V and J are TRBV28 and TRBJ1-6; D gene ambiguous. The CDR3 is made up of 12 amino acids. Per the germline V gene, CDR1 is MDHEN and CDR2 is SYDVKM. V lost 5 bases to trimming and J lost 7 bases, with 6 bases between them.

This clonotype was counted at least ten times. The rearrangement uses TRBV6-5 and TRBJ2-5; TRBD2 matches 7 bases. The CDR3 covers 14 residues. Trimming took 9 bases from V and 3 from J; bases not matched to a gene: 10. In germline, CDR1 is MNHEY, CDR2 SVGAGI. The CDR3 sequence: CASRTGLQKETQYF. In DNA form, the CDR3 reads TGTGCCAGTCGAACGGGACTACAGAAAGAGACCCAGTACTTC.

This clonotype came up many times. The J gene is TRBJ2-1, the V gene TRBV5-4; D remains ambiguous. Trimming removed 0 bases from V and 7 bases from J, with 8 bases in between. Germline CDR1 SGHNT, CDR2 YYREEE (reference sequence). CDR3 length: 13 amino acids. In nucleotides, the CDR3 is TGTGCCAGCAGCTTGGACAAGACTAATGAGCAGTTCTTC. Translating it yields CASSLDKTNEQFF.

The rearrangement joins TRBV6-5 to TRBJ1-5; tentative D call: TRBD1 (6 bases). V dropped 0 bases and J dropped 6 bases, with 12 bases sitting between them. This CDR3 is built from 15 residues. The germline V gene encodes CDR1 MNHEY and CDR2 SVGAGI. CDR3 coding DNA: TGTGCCAGCAGTTACTCCCACCAGGGGAGTCAGCCCCAGCATTTT. Translation gives CASSYSHQGSQPQHF.

This clonotype was counted ten times or more. The genes are TRBV12-3 or TRBV12-4 and TRBJ1-1; a weak D match, TRBD1 (5 bases). V was shortened by 3 bases and J by 2 bases, with 13 bases between the two germline ends. CDR3 length: 15 amino acids. DNA of the CDR3: TGTGCCAGCAGTTTCGGGACCCTAGTCAACACTGAAGCTTTCTTT. The encoded protein is CASSFGTLVNTEAFF.

In this sample, this clonotype turned up many times. V usage is TRBV20-1 and J usage is TRBJ2-7; unclear D gene. The CDR3 is made up of 10 amino acids. The germline CDR1 and CDR2 sequences are DFQATT and SNEGSKA (reference sequence). Deletions cut 6 bases from V and 4 bases from J, with 7 bases between. The DNA of the CDR3 is TGCAGTGCACTTGATTACGAGCAGTACTTC. Residues: CSALDYEQYF.

This rearrangement joins TRBV6-1 to TRBJ2-2; D is undetermined. This CDR3 is 15 amino acids long. V lost 3 bases and J 4 bases, leaving 12 bases between the germline ends. Germline CDR1 is MNHNS and CDR2 is SASEGT. CDR3 coding DNA: TGTGCCAGCAGTGAGCCGGCCGGAAGCACCGGGGAGCTGTTTTTT. Protein product: CASSEPAGSTGELFF.

Ten or more counts support this clonotype. The V gene is TRBV2, the J gene TRBJ2-7, with 12 bases identical to TRBD2. Losses at the gene ends were 6 bases for V and 0 bases for J; bases not matched to a gene: 9. Germline CDR1 and CDR2: SNHLY and FYNNEI. The CDR3 consists of 17 residues. CDR3 in DNA: TGTGCCAGCAGGTACGGGACTAGCGGGCGAAGCTCCTACGAGCAGTACTTC. It specifies CASRYGTSGRSSYEQYF.

The rearrangement links TRBV6-4 to TRBJ2-6, with 8 bases identical to TRBD1. This CDR3 has 17 residues. V was pared by 4 bases and J by 0 bases, with 5 bases of the junction left unmatched. The germline CDR1 and CDR2 sequences are MRHNA and SNTAGT. The chain's CDR3 is CASSVGRGPSGANVLTF. The CDR3, as DNA: TGTGCCAGCAGTGTTGGCAGGGGGCCCTCTGGGGCCAACGTCCTGACTTTC.

The rearrangement joins TRBV7-9 to TRBJ2-1; tentative D call: TRBD1 (6 bases). Germline V lookup: CDR1 SEHNR, CDR2 FQNEAQ (reference sequence). The germline V and J ends were trimmed by 0 bases and 6 bases, with 24 bases remaining between them. There are 19 residues in the CDR3. CDR3 bases: TGTGCCAGCAGCTTAGCCCGAACCTGGGAGAGTCAAGGGGGCAATGAGCAGTTCTTC. Translation gives CASSLARTWESQGGNEQFF.

DNA of the CDR3: TGTGCCATCAGTGACTCCACAGATACGCAGTATTTT. Protein: CAISDSTDTQYF. This rearrangement joins TRBV10-3 to TRBJ2-3; D call uncertain. V was clipped by 3 bases and J by 2 bases, with 3 bases between them. Germline V lookup: CDR1 ENHRY, CDR2 SYGVKD. There are 12 residues in the CDR3.